Listed below are T cell receptor beta chains from one sample, sequenced in a study of blood T cell repertoires in COVID-19. Here immunoSEQ multiplex PCR was the method, and the copy in TCRdb shows in-frame clones only, minus some. The table has about 68,000 clones, roughly nine tenths seen once. The source material was peripheral blood. The source is a man aged 45-60 years with active COVID-19. Each CDR3 is given with its conserved first and last residue. A D gene is named only where the DNA matches it firmly. A row's size may be missing; if present it is once, few, many or a size class.

j_call	v_call	d_call	clone_size	cdr3_nt	cdr3_aa
TRBJ2-7	TRBV5-1	TRBD2	.	TGCGCCAGCAGCTACAAAGCGGGGCCTCACTACCGTACCTACGAGCAGTACTTC	CASSYKAGPHYRTYEQYF
TRBJ2-7	TRBV6-5	TRBD1	.	TGTGCCAGCAGTCCTGGACAGGGAGGACCCTACGAGCAGTACTTC	CASSPGQGGPYEQYF
TRBJ2-5	TRBV29-1	TRBD2	.	TGCAGCGTTGAAGACACCGGGAGGGCAGAGACCCAGTACTTC	CSVEDTGRAETQYF
TRBJ1-4	TRBV5-1	.	.	TGCGCCAGCACCGAGGGGGGGACGGCCACTAATGAAAAACTGTTTTTT	CASTEGGTATNEKLFF
TRBJ2-1	TRBV7-6	.	.	TGTGCCAGCACGGCAGATCCTGAAGGAGTGGGCAATGAGCAGTTCTTC	CASTADPEGVGNEQFF
TRBJ2-1	TRBV19	.	.	TGTGCCAGTAGTAACGCGGCACGATCCTACAATGAGCAGTTCTTC	CASSNAARSYNEQFF
TRBJ1-1	TRBV9	TRBD1	once	TGTGCCAGCAGCTGGCGGGACAGTTGGGCGAACACTGAAGCTTTCTTT	CASSWRDSWANTEAFF
TRBJ1-1	TRBV18	.	.	TGTGCCAGCTCGCCCCCCGGCGGGGTTGGCACTGAAGCTTTCTTT	CASSPPGGVGTEAFF
TRBJ2-7	TRBV19	TRBD1	.	TGTGCCAGTAGTTCGGACCACAGGGGCCCCACGGGCTCCTACGAGCAGTACTTC	CASSSDHRGPTGSYEQYF
TRBJ1-6	TRBV5-1	.	.	TGCGCCAGCAGCTTCGGGACTACTAATTCACCCCTCCACTTT	CASSFGTTNSPLHF
TRBJ1-5	TRBV6-5	.	.	TGTGCCAGCAGTTACAGTGGGCAGGGCGTGAATCAGCCCCAGCATTTT	CASSYSGQGVNQPQHF
TRBJ2-2	TRBV15	TRBD1	.	TGTGCCACCAGGCCGGGACAGGTGAACACCGGGGAGCTGTTTTTT	CATRPGQVNTGELFF
TRBJ1-1	TRBV11-2	TRBD1	.	TGTGCCAGCAGCCCGGGACAGGGGTATGCTGAAGCTTTCTTT	CASSPGQGYAEAFF
TRBJ1-4	TRBV6-2/TRBV6-3	TRBD1	.	TGTGCCAGCAGTTACTCCCGGGACAGCGGATACCCAACTAATGAAAAACTGTTTTTT	CASSYSRDSGYPTNEKLFF
TRBJ2-7	TRBV6-5	TRBD1	.	TGTGCCAGCAGTTACAGACAGGGGGTGTCCTACGAGCAGTACTTC	CASSYRQGVSYEQYF
TRBJ2-7	TRBV6-5	.	.	TGTGCCAGCAGCTTCGAGCGTGCCGGGTACTTC	CASSFERAGYF
TRBJ2-2	TRBV27	.	.	TGTGCCAGCAGTTTCATCGGGTTCGGTAGCACCGGGGAGCTGTTTTTT	CASSFIGFGSTGELFF
TRBJ1-5	TRBV2	.	.	TGTGCCAGCAGCGTACAGGGCAACAATCAGCCCCAGCATTTT	CASSVQGNNQPQHF
TRBJ2-1	TRBV5-1	TRBD2	.	TGCGCCAGCAGTCCGGGGGGAAGCTCCTACAATGAGCAGTTCTTC	CASSPGGSSYNEQFF
TRBJ2-5	TRBV5-4	.	.	TGTGCCAGCAGCTTGCCGTTCCAAGAGACCCAGTACTTC	CASSLPFQETQYF
TRBJ1-4	TRBV7-6	.	.	TGTGCCAGCAGCCCGCGTGCAGGGGAAGCAACTAATGAAAAACTGTTTTTT	CASSPRAGEATNEKLFF
TRBJ1-2	TRBV6-5	.	.	TGTGCCAGCAGTTACGCTCAGGGCTATGGCTACACCTTC	CASSYAQGYGYTF
TRBJ1-2	TRBV7-6	.	.	TGTGCCAGCAGCTTAGCGAGTTCAGGGGCAAGTGGCTACACCTTC	CASSLASSGASGYTF
TRBJ2-7	TRBV2	TRBD1	.	TGTGCCAGCAGTGCGGACAGGGGCGGATTTTACGAGCAGTACTTC	CASSADRGGFYEQYF
TRBJ2-7	TRBV7-8	TRBD2	.	TGTGCCAGCAGCTTAGGGTCCAGCGGGGGGGCTAAGCAGTACTTC	CASSLGSSGGAKQYF
TRBJ2-3	TRBV18	.	.	TGTGCCAGCTCACCACCGAAGTATGGCTCAGATACGCAGTATTTT	CASSPPKYGSDTQYF
TRBJ1-1	TRBV21-1	.	.	TGTGCCAGCTCCCTCTCAAAGAAGGAGGGATTCACTGAAGCTTTCTTT	CASSLSKKEGFTEAFF
TRBJ2-2	TRBV19	TRBD2	once	TGTGCCAGTAGATGGACTAGCGGGGGGAACACCGGGGAGCTGTTTTTT	CASRWTSGGNTGELFF
TRBJ1-5	TRBV6-6	.	.	TGTGCCAGCAGCCCATCGGGGGGGGCCGGCAATCAGCCCCAGCATTTT	CASSPSGGAGNQPQHF
TRBJ1-2	TRBV19	.	few	TGTGCCAGTAGTATAACTAGGACAGTCGAATACTATGGCTACACCTTC	CASSITRTVEYYGYTF
TRBJ1-1	TRBV5-6	TRBD1	.	TGTGCCAGCAGCTTGGGACAGGGTTACTTGTCTGAAGCTTTCTTT	CASSLGQGYLSEAFF
TRBJ2-5	TRBV6-6	.	.	TGTGCCAGCAGTTACTCGTCCACGGGGGAGACCCAGTACTTC	CASSYSSTGETQYF
TRBJ2-4	TRBV19	.	.	TGTGCCAGTAGTGCTGGACAGACCACAGACATTCAGTACTTC	CASSAGQTTDIQYF
TRBJ1-2	TRBV5-1	.	.	TGCGCCAGCAAGGGGTCAGCCAATTCTAACTATGGCTACACCTTC	CASKGSANSNYGYTF
TRBJ2-3	TRBV18	.	.	TGTGCCAGCTCACCCGGACAGGGAGGGGCAGATACGCAGTATTTT	CASSPGQGGADTQYF
TRBJ2-1	TRBV19	.	.	TGTGCCAGTAAAAGCTTCCCCTCCTACAATGAGCAGTTCTTC	CASKSFPSYNEQFF
TRBJ1-1	TRBV6-6	TRBD1	.	TGTGCCAGCAGCTACCAGACAGGGGACACTGAAGCTTTCTTT	CASSYQTGDTEAFF
TRBJ1-5	TRBV19	.	.	TGTGCCAGTAGTATACAGGGCGCTAATAGCAATCAGCCCCAGCATTTT	CASSIQGANSNQPQHF
TRBJ2-5	TRBV9	.	.	TGTGCCAGCAGCGTAGCGATAGGGGTCCAAGAGACCCAGTACTTC	CASSVAIGVQETQYF
TRBJ2-5	TRBV5-6	TRBD2	.	TGTGCCAGCAGCTTCTTTAGGCGGGGGACGTACCAAGAGACCCAGTACTTC	CASSFFRRGTYQETQYF
TRBJ2-6	TRBV7-8	TRBD1	.	TGTGCCAGCAGCTCGACAGGGGTGTTCTCTGGGGCCAACGTCCTGACTTTC	CASSSTGVFSGANVLTF
TRBJ2-7	TRBV5-1	.	.	TGCGCCAGCAGCTTCGGAGACGGTCGCGAGCAGTACTTC	CASSFGDGREQYF
TRBJ1-3	TRBV15	.	.	TGTGCCACCAGCAGAGACTCGAGCTCTGGAAACACCATATATTTT	CATSRDSSSGNTIYF
TRBJ2-3	TRBV11-3	TRBD2	.	TGTGCCAGCAGCCCTAGCGGGGGGGACACAGATACGCAGTATTTT	CASSPSGGDTDTQYF
TRBJ2-6	TRBV10-3	TRBD1	.	TGTGCCATCAGGGATCTGACAGGGACGGCTGGGGCCAACGTCCTGACTTTC	CAIRDLTGTAGANVLTF
TRBJ2-5	TRBV4-1	TRBD2	.	TGCGCCAGCAGGCGAGCGCGGGGGGACCCACAAGAGACCCAGTACTTC	CASRRARGDPQETQYF
TRBJ2-5	TRBV7-6	TRBD2	.	TGTGCCAGCAGCTTTCGTTCCAGCGGGGCCCAAGAGACCCAGTACTTC	CASSFRSSGAQETQYF
TRBJ1-2	TRBV4-1	.	.	TGCGCCAGCAGCCAAGATTGGGGCAGACTGAGCGATGGCTACACCTTC	CASSQDWGRLSDGYTF
TRBJ1-4	TRBV7-9	TRBD1	.	TGTGCCAGCAGCCAGGGACAGGGAGGAGAAAAACTGTTTTTT	CASSQGQGGEKLFF
TRBJ1-5	TRBV6-5	TRBD1	few	TGTGCCAGCAGGAAGACAGGGGGAGGTCAGCCCCAGCATTTT	CASRKTGGGQPQHF
TRBJ1-2	TRBV12-3/TRBV12-4	.	.	TGTGCCAGCAGACCCCTACAGAAGGGGGGCTACACCTTC	CASRPLQKGGYTF